The entry below gives a single T cell receptor beta chain sequence along with its context. This record comes from a study of blood T cell repertoires in COVID-19. Looking at the study overall: The origin of the acute and convalescent COVID-19 samples was the United States, Italy and Spain.

Deletions cut 3 bases from V and 6 bases from J, with 12 bases between. The CDR3 has 13 residues. Germline V gives CDR1 SGHDT, CDR2 YYEEEE. TCRdb's copy holds only in-frame clones and misses some; the assay was immunoSEQ multiplex PCR. The sample yields roughly 200,000 clones, approximately 81% seen once. Individuals drawn from under 30 US areas were about 18 to 90 years old. The source material was PBMCs or T cells enriched from blood (not recorded which). The receptor comes from a man aged 40-50 years who had recovered from COVID-19. The chain uses TRBV5-6 and TRBJ1-1; D is perhaps TRBD1 (5 bases). The CDR3 nucleotides are TGTGCCAGCAGCTGGACTCGGGGGGCTGAAGCTTTCTTT. Residues: CASSWTRGAEAFF.